The rows below give T cell receptor beta chains drawn from one sample of a study of T-cell reconstitution after alpha-beta-depleted transplantation in children. In TCRdb, the PCR reads were re-called with MiXCR into one record per CDR3 protein. The repertoire has 190,000 or so distinct CDR3 sequences, roughly 6.5% of them found once; the top ten carry 4.5% to 5.5%. The specimen comprised PBMCs, sampled before TCRalphabeta/CD19-depleted stem cell transplant. The receptors derive from a girl less than two years old with combined immunodeficiency, due to receive a stem cell transplant. Each CDR3 is given with its conserved first and last residue.

CDR3 length,V gene,CDR3 protein
15,TRBV20-1,CSARVEGDFSYEQYF
14,TRBV27,CASSFTGGGETQYF
12,TRBV29-1,CSVLDLSYGYTF
15,TRBV9,CASSDLGLLGDTQYF
16,TRBV12-3/TRBV12-4,CASTTTGSKSTDTQYF
14,TRBV7-9,CASRRGQGVNEQFF
18,TRBV2,CACSFDREVRRLTGELFF
14,TRBV2,CASYRQGIFDEQYF
15,TRBV2,CASSDGRQGDTEAFF
15,TRBV20-1,CSAGSRVPTQETQYF
13,TRBV7-2,CASTTGGAGEQYF
14,TRBV11-2,CASSLGTGGHEQYF
14,TRBV7-7,CASSVDMNADTQYF
12,TRBV12-3/TRBV12-4,CASSLISEARSF
13,TRBV4-1,CASNPGGGDEQFF
19,TRBV28,CASSYPRPGRGRGNTEAFF
13,TRBV4-2,CASSQGFLESQYF
17,TRBV4-3,CASSPGLAGGIGYEQYF